The sequence of this T cell receptor (beta chain) was determined in a study of CD8+CD57+ T cells in acquired aplastic anemia. Overall study findings and caveats: Between patients and controls, approximately 29 CD8+ CDR3 sequences were found in common.

Comment on this clonotype: Its specificity is not known.

Researchers used genomic DNA as the template to profile TCR beta VDJ and CDR3. Using its own MiXCR run on the reads, TCRdb lists one record per CDR3 protein. Of 150,000 to 180,000 distinct CDR3 sequences listed, about 52% are singletons. Germline CDR1 is GTSNPN and CDR2 is SVGIG (reference sequence). The V gene end was trimmed by 7 bases and the J gene end by 9 bases; junction bases not matched to a gene: 6. The length of the CDR3 is 13 residues. Patients included in sequencing had previously demonstrated CD8+CD57+ cell expansion by flow cytometry. Everyone among the patients had severe acquired aplastic anemia.

The clonotype originates from a human donor with aplastic anemia. Sequences were obtained from sorted CD4+, CD8+, or CD8+CD57+ T cells (not recorded which) from PBMCs. The chain couples TRBV30 to TRBJ1-6, with 10 bases fitting TRBD1. Written as DNA, the CDR3 is TGTGCCTCCGACGGGACAGGGGCTTCACCCCTCCACTTT. It codes for CASDGTGASPLHF.